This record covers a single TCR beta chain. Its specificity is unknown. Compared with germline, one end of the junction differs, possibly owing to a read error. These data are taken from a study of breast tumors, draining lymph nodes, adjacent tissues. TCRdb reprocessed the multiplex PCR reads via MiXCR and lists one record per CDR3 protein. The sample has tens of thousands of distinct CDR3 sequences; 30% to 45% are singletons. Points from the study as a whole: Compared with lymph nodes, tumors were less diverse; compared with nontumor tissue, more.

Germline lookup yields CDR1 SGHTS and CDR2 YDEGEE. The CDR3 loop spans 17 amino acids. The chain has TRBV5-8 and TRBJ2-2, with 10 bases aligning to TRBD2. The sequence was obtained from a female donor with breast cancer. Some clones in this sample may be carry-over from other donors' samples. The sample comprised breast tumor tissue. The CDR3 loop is CASSLRTSGSKTGELFF. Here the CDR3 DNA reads TGTGCCAGCAGCTTGAGGACTAGCGGATCGAAGACCGGGGAGCTGTTTTTT.